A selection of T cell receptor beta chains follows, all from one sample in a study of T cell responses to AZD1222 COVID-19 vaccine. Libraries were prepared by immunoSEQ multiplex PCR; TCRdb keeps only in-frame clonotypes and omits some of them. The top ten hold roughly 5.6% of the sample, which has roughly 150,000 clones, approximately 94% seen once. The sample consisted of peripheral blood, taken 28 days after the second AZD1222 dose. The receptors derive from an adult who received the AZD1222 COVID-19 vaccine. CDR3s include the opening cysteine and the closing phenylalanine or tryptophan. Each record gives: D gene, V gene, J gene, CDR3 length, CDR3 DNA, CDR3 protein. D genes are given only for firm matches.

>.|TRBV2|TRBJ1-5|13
TGTGCCAGCAGCACGGGGACCCTTCAGGCCCAGCATTTT
CASSTGTLQAQHF
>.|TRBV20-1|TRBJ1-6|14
TGCAGTGCTAGTCGAGGGATGGGTAATTCACCCCTCCACTTT
CSASRGMGNSPLHF
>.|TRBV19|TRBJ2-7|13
TGTGCCAGTAGTGCGGACAGCATCTACGAGCAGTACTTC
CASSADSIYEQYF
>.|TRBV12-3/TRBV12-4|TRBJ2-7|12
TGTGCCAGCAGTTCCGAAACCTACGAGCAGTACTTC
CASSSETYEQYF
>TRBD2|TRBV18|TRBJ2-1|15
TGTGCCAGCTCACCACAGGGACTAGCGGCCGATGAGCAGTTCTTC
CASSPQGLAADEQFF
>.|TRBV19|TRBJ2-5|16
TGTGCCAGTAGTACAACACAGGGAAACCCGCAAGAGACCCAGTACTTC
CASSTTQGNPQETQYF
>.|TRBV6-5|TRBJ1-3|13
TGTGCCAGCAGCCCCGACCCTTTCAACACCATATATTTT
CASSPDPFNTIYF
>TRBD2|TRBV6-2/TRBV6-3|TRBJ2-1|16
TGTGCCAGCAGTGCCCCGTCACTAGCGGGAAACAATGAGCAGTTCTTC
CASSAPSLAGNNEQFF
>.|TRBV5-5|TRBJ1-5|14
TGTGCCAGCAGCTTTACCAGGGGCAATCAGCCCCAGCATTTT
CASSFTRGNQPQHF
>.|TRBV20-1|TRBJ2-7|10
TGCAGTGCTCACCCGCACGAGCAGTACTTC
CSAHPHEQYF
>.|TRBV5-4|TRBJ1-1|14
TGTGCCAGCAGCCCCTTTGGGTTTAACACTGAAGCTTTCTTT
CASSPFGFNTEAFF
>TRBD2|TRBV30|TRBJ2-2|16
TGTGCCTGGAGTGTACTTGGCGGGAGGGTCACCGGGGAGCTGTTTTTT
CAWSVLGGRVTGELFF
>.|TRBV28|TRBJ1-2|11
TGTGCCAGCACACAGAACTATGGCTACACCTTC
CASTQNYGYTF
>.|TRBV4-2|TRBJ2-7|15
TGTGCCAGCAGCCAAGAACCCCAGGGGACCTACGAGCAGTACTTC
CASSQEPQGTYEQYF
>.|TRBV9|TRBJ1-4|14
TGTGCCAGCAGCGAACAGGGTGGGAGTGAAAAACTGTTTTTT
CASSEQGGSEKLFF
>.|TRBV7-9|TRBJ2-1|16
TGTGCCAGCAGCTTAACGGACACACGATCCTACAATGAGCAGTTCTTC
CASSLTDTRSYNEQFF
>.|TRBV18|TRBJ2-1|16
TGTGCCAGCTCACCTTGGGGGTTTCGGGACTACAATGAGCAGTTCTTC
CASSPWGFRDYNEQFF